This passage covers 5 T cell receptor beta chains from one sample sequenced in a study of cytomegalovirus exposure and HLA in healthy donors. Measured with immunoSEQ multiplex PCR; TCRdb has only the in-frame clones, and not every one. The table records under 150,000 clones, over 85% of them present only once. Sequenced input: PBMCs. These receptors all stem from a woman aged 18-29 years in good health and CMV-seronegative.

The chain carries TRBV9 and TRBJ1-2; no clear D. V lost 1 base to trimming and J lost 6 bases, with 19 bases between them. Germline assignment: CDR1 SGDLS and CDR2 YYNGEE. The CDR3 has 16 amino acids. Here the CDR3 reads CASSVNPSRWVDGYTF. CDR3 DNA sequence: TGTGCCAGCAGCGTAAATCCTTCGCGGTGGGTCGATGGCTACACCTTC. Variable domain in full (rest from reference TRBV9 and TRBJ1-2): DSGVTQTPKHLITATGQRVTLRCSPRSGDLSVYWYQQSLDQGLQFLIQYYNGEERAKGNILERFSAQQFPDLHSELNLSSLELGDSALYFCASSVNPSRWVDGYTFGSGTRLTVV.

This chain connects TRBV9 to TRBJ2-3, with 13 positions matching TRBD2. Germline V gives CDR1 SGDLS, CDR2 YYNGEE. V shed 3 bases, J shed 1 base, and the junction held 8 bases outside the gene matches. The CDR3 runs 18 residues. CDR3 bases: TGTGCCAGCAGCGGGGGACTAGCGGGGACATTTCGCACAGATACGCAGTATTTT. It specifies CASSGGLAGTFRTDTQYF.

This chain joins TRBV5-1 and TRBJ1-1, with 7 bases that match TRBD1. With 4 bases clipped from V and 3 bases from J, the junction kept 3 bases outside the gene matches. This CDR3 spans 13 amino acids. CDR1 is SGHRS, CDR2 YFSETQ, per germline. CDR3 DNA sequence: TGCGCCAGCAGCGCAGGGGGGTACACTGAAGCTTTCTTT. Its protein is CASSAGGYTEAFF.

The chain is built from TRBV5-4 and TRBJ2-4, with D tentatively TRBD1 (5 bases). The CDR3 is 14 residues long. From germline, CDR1 is SGHNT and CDR2 YYREEE (reference sequence). Trimming pared 1 base from V and 8 bases from J, leaving 13 bases between. CDR3 DNA sequence: TGTGCCAGCAGCTTGCGGACCAGGGCGGACATTCAGTACTTC. This gives the protein CASSLRTRADIQYF.

The chain combines TRBV19 with TRBJ1-1, with D uncertain. This CDR3 comprises 15 residues. In germline, CDR1 is LNHDA, CDR2 SQIVND (reference sequence). Trimming took off 3 bases at V and 4 bases at J, with 15 bases between the two ends. The CDR3 region is CASSIVGDWSTEAFF. In DNA form, the CDR3 reads TGTGCCAGTAGTATCGTCGGGGATTGGAGCACTGAAGCTTTCTTT.